These T cell receptor beta chains were read from a single sample in a study of blood T cell repertoires in COVID-19. Using immunoSEQ multiplex PCR, the repertoire was profiled, and TCRdb retains in-frame clones only, with some absent. Altogether 270,000 or so clones are present, roughly 93% being singletons, with the ten largest covering roughly 2%. The sample consisted of PBMCs or T cells enriched from blood (not recorded which). These receptors all come from a woman between 35 and 50 years old with acute COVID-19. The CDR3 runs from the conserved cysteine through the conserved F or W. Fields, in order: D gene, J gene, clone size, V gene, CDR3 DNA, CDR3 protein. The D gene is left open where the match is weak. A clone size is listed for some rows: how often the clone was seen (once, few, many), or a class if it is expanded.

TRBD1 TRBJ1-3 - TRBV28 TGTGCCAGCAGTTACTACGCCGGGACAGCTGGAAACACCATATATTTT CASSYYAGTAGNTIYF
TRBD1 TRBJ1-2 - TRBV30 TGTGCCTGGAGTGTATCCGGGCAGGGGGCGTCCGACTTC CAWSVSGQGASDF
- TRBJ2-2 - TRBV7-2 TGTGCCAGCAGCTTAGGGGCCCTCAGGACCGGGGAGCTGTTTTTT CASSLGALRTGELFF
TRBD1 TRBJ2-5 - TRBV5-5 TGTGCCAGCAGCCCGTACACAGGGGTGGAAGAGACCCAGTACTTC CASSPYTGVEETQYF
- TRBJ2-2 - TRBV11-2 TGTGCCAGCAGCTCAACGAACACCGGGGAGCTGTTTTTT CASSSTNTGELFF
TRBD1 TRBJ1-2 - TRBV2 TGTGCCAGCAGTTGGCCTGGACAGGGTTATGGCTACACCTTC CASSWPGQGYGYTF
TRBD2 TRBJ2-7 - TRBV5-4 TGTGCCAGCAGCTTGAGGCGGGGGGTATACTACGAGCAGTACTTC CASSLRRGVYYEQYF
- TRBJ1-2 - TRBV5-4 TGTGCCAGCAGCTTGGACTCCCCAGGCTACACCTTC CASSLDSPGYTF
- TRBJ1-6 - TRBV4-2 TGTGCCAGCAGCCAAGCGGCAGGGGCATTAGGTTCACCCCTCCACTTT CASSQAAGALGSPLHF
- TRBJ1-1 once TRBV4-1 TGCGCCAGCAGCCAAGATGGTGGGGGCGGCACTGAAGCTTTCTTT CASSQDGGGGTEAFF
- TRBJ1-1 - TRBV12-3/TRBV12-4 TGTGCCAGCAGTCCATCTTCTCAGGAAGCTTTCTTT CASSPSSQEAFF
- TRBJ2-7 once TRBV4-3 TGCGCCAGCAGCCTACGAGGACAGCCCTACGAGCAGTACTTC CASSLRGQPYEQYF
TRBD1 TRBJ1-6 - TRBV29-1 TGCAGCGCCAGGGACAGCCCCAATTCACCCCTCCACTTT CSARDSPNSPLHF
TRBD1 TRBJ1-3 - TRBV5-1 TGCGCCAGCAGAAACAGGGGGCCTGACACCATATATTTT CASRNRGPDTIYF
- TRBJ1-1 - TRBV4-2 TGTGCCAGCAGCCAAGTAGTGTCGGGAAACACTGAAGCTTTCTTT CASSQVVSGNTEAFF
TRBD1 TRBJ2-7 - TRBV19 TGTGCCAGTAGTATAGGGACAGGGGTTGGGGAGCAGTACTTC CASSIGTGVGEQYF
TRBD1 TRBJ1-1 few TRBV5-8 TGTGCCAGCAGTCAGACCCTGGACAGGGGAGGAACTGAAGCTTTCTTT CASSQTLDRGGTEAFF
- TRBJ1-1 - TRBV4-1 TGCGCCAGCAGCCAAACGGGACTCATGAACACTGAAGCTTTCTTT CASSQTGLMNTEAFF
- TRBJ1-4 - TRBV3-1/TRBV3-2 TGTGCCAGCAGCCCGGAATTCGGGAGATATAATGAAAAACTGTTTTTT CASSPEFGRYNEKLFF
TRBD1 TRBJ2-2 few TRBV5-1 TGCGCCAGCAGGATTCCGAACAGGGGCACCGGGGAGCTGTTTTTT CASRIPNRGTGELFF
TRBD2 TRBJ2-5 - TRBV11-3 TGTGCCAGCGCTGGGGGGGGGACCCAGTACTTC CASAGGGTQYF
- TRBJ1-1 - TRBV6-1 TGTGCCAGCAGTGCGCCTGAGGTCCGCAAGAACACTGAAGCTTTCTTT CASSAPEVRKNTEAFF
- TRBJ1-5 - TRBV9 TGTGCCAGCAGCGTATTATCAGCGACCCAGCATTTT CASSVLSATQHF
TRBD1 TRBJ1-2 - TRBV6-5 TGTGCCAGCAGTTCCAGACAGGGGGCGAACTATGGCTACACCTTC CASSSRQGANYGYTF
TRBD1 TRBJ1-5 - TRBV4-1 TGCGCCAGCAGCCAAGATTCGACAGGGGTGGGCAATCAGCCCCAGCATTTT CASSQDSTGVGNQPQHF
- TRBJ2-2 - TRBV6-6 TGTGCCAGCTCGGGAGACAACACCGGGGAGCTGTTTTTT CASSGDNTGELFF
- TRBJ2-3 - TRBV27 TGTGCCAGCAGTTCACTCGGGGGAGAGAGGTATACGCAGTATTTT CASSSLGGERYTQYF
TRBD2 TRBJ2-1 - TRBV13 TGTGCCAGCAGGGAGAGGGCTAGCGGGGGCTATAATGAGCAGTTCTTC CASRERASGGYNEQFF
TRBD2 TRBJ2-7 few TRBV19 TGTGCCAGTAGTATACGGGAGGGCCATGGCGAGCAGTACTTC CASSIREGHGEQYF
TRBD1 TRBJ2-2 - TRBV2 TGTGCCAGCAGCGCCGACAGGGGGCCGACCGGGGAGCTGTTTTTT CASSADRGPTGELFF
- TRBJ1-2 - TRBV7-9 TGTGCCAGCAGCCTGCCAGGGTATGGCTACACCTTC CASSLPGYGYTF
- TRBJ2-1 - TRBV7-3 TGTGCCAGCAGCCGTGGGGCTCTAGGGGTCGATGAGCAGTTCTTC CASSRGALGVDEQFF
TRBD1 TRBJ2-3 - TRBV19 TGTGCCAGTAGTACCTCGGGACAGGCCCGGGATACGCAGTATTTT CASSTSGQARDTQYF
- TRBJ2-5 - TRBV24-1 TGTGCCACCAGTGATCCGCAGTTGGCGGGGAGCTTAGAGACCCAGTACTTC CATSDPQLAGSLETQYF
- TRBJ2-5 - TRBV6-5 TGTGCCAGCAGTTACTCCTTCCGGGGTATCCAAGAGACCCAGTACTTC CASSYSFRGIQETQYF
- TRBJ1-1 - TRBV2 TGTGCCAGCAGTGAAGACGGTTTAGGAGCTGAAGCTTTCTTT CASSEDGLGAEAFF
- TRBJ2-7 - TRBV24-1 TGTGCCACCAGTGACCGCGGGGACAGCGCCTACGAGCAGTACTTC CATSDRGDSAYEQYF
TRBD1 TRBJ2-3 - TRBV7-2 TGTGCCGCCCGGGCAGGGGGTGCAGATACGCAGTATTTT CAARAGGADTQYF
TRBD1 TRBJ1-1 - TRBV25-1 TGTGCCAGCAGTGAATATCGGGGGACAGGTATCCAGAACACTGAAGCTTTCTTT CASSEYRGTGIQNTEAFF
- TRBJ1-5 - TRBV2 TGTGCCAGCAGTGAAATTGGAGACAATCAGCCCCAGCATTTT CASSEIGDNQPQHF
- TRBJ1-2 few TRBV28 TGTGCCAGCAGTCCAAGGGGGGGTCCTTATGGCTACACCTTC CASSPRGGPYGYTF
- TRBJ1-2 - TRBV10-2 TGCGCCAGCAGTGACGGGTCCTATGGCTACACCTTC CASSDGSYGYTF
TRBD1 TRBJ1-4 - TRBV4-1 TGCGCCAGCAGCCGGAGACAGGGACTTTCAACTAATGAAAAACTGTTTTTT CASSRRQGLSTNEKLFF
- TRBJ2-1 many TRBV27 TGTGCCAGCAGTTTAGCGATCGACAATGAGCAGTTCTTC CASSLAIDNEQFF
- TRBJ1-2 - TRBV9 TGTGCCAGCAGCCCCGAGGGGAGGGCAGGAGACCCAATCGCCTTC CASSPEGRAGDPIAF
- TRBJ2-3 - TRBV5-5 TGTGCCAGCAGCTTAGGAGTAGCCGCAGTCACAGATACGCAGTATTTT CASSLGVAAVTDTQYF
- TRBJ2-3 few TRBV7-9 TGTGCCAGCAGCCCTGACAGCAGCACAGATACGCAGTATTTT CASSPDSSTDTQYF
TRBD2 TRBJ2-7 - TRBV2 TGTGCCAGCAGTGCTAGCGGGAGCTACGAGCAGTACTTC CASSASGSYEQYF
TRBD2 TRBJ2-3 - TRBV2 TGTGCCAGCACCCTCATCGGGGCTAGCGGGGGTCGCACAGATACGCAGTATTTT CASTLIGASGGRTDTQYF